This T cell receptor (beta chain) is drawn from a study of blood T cell repertoires in COVID-19. Looking at the study overall: Material from acute and convalescent COVID-19 was sourced from the United States, Italy and Spain. Nucleic acid was either cDNA or gDNA, and it came from T cells, B-cell-depleted T cells, or PBMCs.

As processed by the authors: Counts of nucleated cells, estimated from reference gene primer amplification, were obtained. Sequenced by immunoSEQ multiplex PCR; TCRdb stores in-frame clones only, minus some. Clone size and V and J calls were adopted from that table, with D and trimming inferred from the DNA. The sample has around 200,000 clones; 86% are singletons. The CDR3 is 14 residues long. The J segment lost 7 bases and the V segment lost 5 bases, leaving 8 bases of the junction unmatched. Germline-derived CDR1 and CDR2 are MNHEY and SMNVEV (reference sequence). Recruitment covered fewer than 25 US areas and drew participants whose ages spanned about 18 to 100 years. This clone has only a few counts.

The TCR sequence derives from a man aged 40-49 years with acute COVID-19. The sequenced material came from PBMCs or T cells enriched from blood (not recorded which). The chain employs TRBV27 and TRBJ1-5; 7 positions match TRBD1. CDR3 amino acids: CASSPLRGKQPQHF. In DNA, the CDR3 is TGTGCCAGCAGTCCCCTCAGGGGGAAACAGCCCCAGCATTTT.